This T cell receptor beta chain stems from a study of blood T cell repertoires in COVID-19. About the study: Both acute and convalescent COVID-19 samples were obtained from the United States, Italy and Spain. From T cells, B-cell-depleted T cells, or PBMCs came the material, which was cDNA or gDNA.

As originally analysed: How many nucleated cells were present was estimated from reference gene primer amplification. Clones were sequenced by immunoSEQ multiplex PCR, and TCRdb holds only the in-frame ones, with some missing. That table supplies the V and J calls and clone size; D and trimming were determined from the DNA. The repertoire holds more than 85,000 clones, with around 86% as singletons. The CDR3 runs to 16 residues. Germline V gene lookup returns CDR1 ENHRY and CDR2 SYGVKD. V was shortened by 1 base and J by 2 bases, with 12 bases between the two germline ends. The V call is TRBV10-3, the J call TRBJ1-3; D is uncertain. This TCR was recovered from an elderly man with acute or convalescent COVID-19. Source material: peripheral blood. CDR3 bases: TGTGCCATCAGTGAGTTGGGCTCCCGCACTGGAAACACCATATATTTT. The encoded protein is CAISELGSRTGNTIYF.